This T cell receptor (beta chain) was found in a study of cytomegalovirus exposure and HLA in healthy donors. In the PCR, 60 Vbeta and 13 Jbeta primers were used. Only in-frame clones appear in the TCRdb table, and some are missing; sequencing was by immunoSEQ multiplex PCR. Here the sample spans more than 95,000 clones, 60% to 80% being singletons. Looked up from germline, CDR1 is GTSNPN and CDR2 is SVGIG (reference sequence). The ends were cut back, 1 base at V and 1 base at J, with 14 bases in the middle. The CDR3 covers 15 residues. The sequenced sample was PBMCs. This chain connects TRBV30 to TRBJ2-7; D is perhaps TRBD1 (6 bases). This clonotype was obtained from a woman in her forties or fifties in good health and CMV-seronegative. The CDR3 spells CAWSGQVVSSYEQYF. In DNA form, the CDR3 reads TGTGCCTGGAGTGGACAGGTGGTCTCTTCCTACGAGCAGTACTTC. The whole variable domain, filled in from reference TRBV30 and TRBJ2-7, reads SQTIHQWPATLVQPVGSPLSLECTVEGTSNPNLYWYRQAAGRGLQLLFYSVGIGQISSEVPQNLSASRPQDRQFILSSKKLLLSDSGFYLCAWSGQVVSSYEQYFGPGTRLTVT.